Below are 13 T cell receptor beta chains sequenced from a single sample in a study of T cells in Graves' hyperthyroidism and ophthalmopathy. The CDR3 regions of TCR beta were amplified from RNA transcripts. An initial round of RT-PCR targeting the TCR CDR3 relied on the HTBI primer set. TCRdb used MiXCR to reprocess the multiplex PCR reads, holding one entry per CDR3 protein. The table records hundreds of thousands of distinct CDR3 sequences, 11% to 15% of them present only once. Sequencing was done on a sample of blood. These receptors were obtained from a woman younger than 35 with Graves' hyperthyroidism.

This clonotype was seen repeatedly, ten times or more. This chain connects TRBV12-3 or TRBV12-4 to TRBJ2-7; possibly TRBD1 for D (6 bases). This CDR3 is built from 14 residues. V was clipped by 3 bases and J by 4 bases, with 13 bases between them. As DNA, the CDR3 is TGTGCCAGCAGTTTGACAGGAAGTTTTTACGAGCAGTACTTC. As protein: CASSLTGSFYEQYF.

At least ten counts were recorded for this clonotype. This sequence joins TRBV30 and TRBJ2-2; the D gene could be TRBD1 or TRBD2 (5 bases each). Between the trimmed V and J ends, which lost 5 bases and 10 bases, there was a span of 14 bases. The CDR3 runs 12 residues. Germline V gives CDR1 GTSNPN, CDR2 SVGIG (reference sequence). CDR3 nucleotides: TGTGCCTGGGGGGGAGACCTCCCGGAGCTGTTTTTT. Translating it yields CAWGGDLPELFF.

This clonotype was seen at least ten times. CDR3 protein: CASSDQGQGYQPQHF. For the CDR3, the DNA is TGTGCCAGCAGTGATCAGGGACAGGGTTATCAGCCCCAGCATTTT. The chain has TRBV2 and TRBJ1-5, with TRBD1 matching over 9 bases. Germline-derived CDR1 and CDR2 are SNHLY and FYNNEI. The CDR3 contains 15 residues. V trimming: 3 bases; J trimming: 5 bases; junction bases outside the gene matches: 5.

The genes are TRBV30 and TRBJ1-5; D gene unclear. V lost 0 bases, J lost 0 bases, and 6 bases lay in between. The germline gives CDR1 GTSNPN, CDR2 SVGIG (reference sequence). The CDR3 contains 14 residues. The CDR3 reads CAWSVTVSNQPQHF. The DNA for the CDR3 is TGTGCCTGGAGTGTAACAGTTAGCAATCAGCCCCAGCATTTT.

This clonotype was recorded at least ten times. The chain uses TRBV18 and TRBJ2-1, with TRBD1 as a possible D gene (6 bases). Germline loops: CDR1 KGHSH, CDR2 LQKENI. Trimming stripped 3 bases from V and 7 bases from J, with 10 bases between. This CDR3 spans 13 amino acids. CDR3 loop: CASSPTTGNEQFF. CDR3 bases: TGTGCCAGCTCACCGACGACAGGTAATGAGCAGTTCTTC.

This clonotype was seen a handful of times. The V gene is TRBV7-9, the J gene TRBJ2-1, with D tentatively TRBD1 (6 bases). V lost 7 bases and J 7 bases, leaving 20 bases between the germline ends. The CDR3 is 15 residues long. Germline V gene sequence: CDR1 SEHNR, CDR2 FQNEAQ (reference sequence). CDR3 in amino acids: CASTQPGESRNEQFF. The CDR3 DNA follows: TGTGCCAGCACCCAGCCAGGGGAATCACGGAATGAGCAGTTCTTC.

The chain combines TRBV20-1 with TRBJ2-5; 7 bases line up with TRBD2. The V and J ends lost 3 bases and 4 bases, in that order; junction bases with no gene match: 14. The CDR3 consists of 16 residues. Germline CDR1 is DFQATT and CDR2 is SNEGSKA (reference sequence). CDR3 sequence reads: CSASPTPSGTLETQYF. DNA for the CDR3: TGCAGTGCTAGCCCCACACCCAGCGGGACCTTAGAGACCCAGTACTTC.

This clonotype was counted between two and nine times. The rearrangement uses TRBV9 and TRBJ1-4, with D perhaps TRBD1 (5 bases). The V gene's germline CDR1 is SGDLS and CDR2 YYNGEE. CDR3 length equals 14 residues. Trimming cost V 4 bases and J 8 bases, with 15 bases left between them. The CDR3 loop is CASSPSTEGEKLFF. CDR3 sequence (DNA): TGTGCCAGCAGCCCCAGTACCGAGGGGGAAAAACTGTTTTTT.

The genes are TRBV9 and TRBJ2-7; D not resolved. CDR1 and CDR2 (germline): SGDLS, YYNGEE. Trimming removed 0 bases from V and 6 bases from J, with 13 bases in between. The CDR3 is 14 amino acids. CDR3 sequence: CASSVASFGSEQYF. The CDR3 DNA follows: TGTGCCAGCAGCGTAGCTAGTTTCGGGTCCGAGCAGTACTTC. Looking up the rest from reference TRBV9 and TRBJ2-7 gives the full variable domain: DSGVTQTPKHLITATGQRVTLRCSPRSGDLSVYWYQQSLDQGLQFLIQYYNGEERAKGNILERFSAQQFPDLHSELNLSSLELGDSALYFCASSVASFGSEQYFGPGTRLTVT.

This chain joins TRBV27 and TRBJ2-7, with 8 positions matching TRBD2. The germline V gene has CDR1 MNHEY and CDR2 SMNVEV (reference sequence). J was trimmed by 5 bases and V by 10 bases; bases with no gene match: 10. There are 13 residues in the CDR3. The CDR3 loop reads CATSFGRADEQYF. Written as DNA, the CDR3 is TGTGCCACGAGCTTCGGGAGGGCCGACGAGCAGTACTTC.

The chain has TRBV4-3 and TRBJ2-3; D may be TRBD1 (5 bases). V lost 1 base and J 2 bases, leaving 13 bases between the germline ends. The CDR3 runs 16 residues. Germline V gene data show CDR1 as LGHNA and CDR2 as YSLEER. CDR3 in DNA: TGCGCCAGCAGCCAAGGCAGGGCGGCCTACACAGATACGCAGTATTTT. Protein product: CASSQGRAAYTDTQYF.

This clonotype was picked up many times. V is TRBV2 and J is TRBJ2-5, with unresolved D. V shed 7 bases and J shed 2 bases, with 11 bases lying between them. Germline lookup yields CDR1 SNHLY and CDR2 FYNNEI. There are 13 residues in the CDR3. The CDR3 DNA follows: TGTGCCAGCAATTGGAACTTACAAGAGACCCAGTACTTC. This codes for CASNWNLQETQYF. The variable domain in full, completed from reference TRBV2 and TRBJ2-5, reads EPEVTQTPSHQVTQMGQEVILRCVPISNHLYFYWYRQILGQKVEFLVSFYNNEISEKSEIFDDQFSVERPDGSNFTLKIRSTKLEDSAMYFCASNWNLQETQYFGPGTRLLVL.

The chain carries TRBV29-1 and TRBJ2-1, with D possibly matching TRBD2 (7 bases). Trimming left V 4 bases short and J 9 bases short, with 16 bases between. Looked up from germline, CDR1 is SQVTM and CDR2 is ANQGSEA. This CDR3 is 13 amino acids long. CDR3: CSVVRGGSSEQFF. The CDR3 nucleotides read TGCAGCGTTGTCAGGGGAGGGAGTAGTGAGCAGTTCTTC.